The present T cell receptor beta chain was sequenced within a study of spatial heterogeneity in lung cancer. A note on this clonotype: Its antigen is currently unknown.

V lost 3 bases and J lost 2; bases outside the gene matches: 8. Germline V gene sequence: CDR1 DFQATT, CDR2 SNEGSKA (reference sequence). CDR3 size: 15 residues. TCRdb re-analysed the 5' RACE reads in MiXCR, keeping a single row per CDR3 protein. Of some 37,000 distinct CDR3 sequences in the sample, 7.5% were seen once. Stated time point: sample taken at primary tumor resection. Points from the study as a whole: At resection, ubiquitous expanded tumor TCRs appeared in blood more than at follow-up.

The chain uses TRBV20-1 and TRBJ2-7; 9 nucleotides line up with TRBD2. The material sequenced was PBMCs, taken at surgery. The receptor was derived from a male donor with early-stage non-small cell lung cancer. This chain's CDR3 is CSARKTSGRTYEQYF. As DNA, the CDR3 is TGCAGTGCTAGGAAAACTAGCGGGCGGACCTACGAGCAGTACTTC.